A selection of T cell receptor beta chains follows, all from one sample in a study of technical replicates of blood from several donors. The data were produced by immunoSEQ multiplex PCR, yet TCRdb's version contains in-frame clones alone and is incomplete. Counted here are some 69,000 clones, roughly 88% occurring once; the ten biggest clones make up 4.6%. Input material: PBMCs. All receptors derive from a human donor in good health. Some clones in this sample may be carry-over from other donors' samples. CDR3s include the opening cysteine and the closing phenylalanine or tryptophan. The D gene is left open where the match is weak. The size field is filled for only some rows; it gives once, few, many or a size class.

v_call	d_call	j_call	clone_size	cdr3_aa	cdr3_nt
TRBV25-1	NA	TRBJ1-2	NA	CASSETWGGSRGGYTF	TGTGCCAGCAGTGAAACCTGGGGCGGCTCCCGAGGTGGCTACACCTTC
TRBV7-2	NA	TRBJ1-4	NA	CASSLMERGEKLFF	TGTGCCAGCAGCCTTATGGAACGAGGAGAAAAACTGTTTTTT
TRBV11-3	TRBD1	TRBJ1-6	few	CASSLGQDNSPLHF	TGTGCCAGCAGCCTGGGACAGGACAATTCACCCCTCCACTTT
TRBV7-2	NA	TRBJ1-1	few	CASSSQRPEAFF	TGTGCCAGCAGCTCCCAGCGCCCTGAAGCTTTCTTT
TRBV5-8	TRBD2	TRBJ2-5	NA	CASSSIGLAQETQYF	TGTGCCAGCAGCTCAATCGGACTAGCCCAGGAGACCCAGTACTTC
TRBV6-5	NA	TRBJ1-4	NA	CASSYDSRGKLFF	TGTGCCAGCAGTTACGATTCTAGGGGAAAACTGTTTTTT
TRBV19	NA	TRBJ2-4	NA	CASSLGRQGKNIQYF	TGTGCCAGTAGCCTGGGCCGTCAGGGCAAAAACATTCAGTACTTC
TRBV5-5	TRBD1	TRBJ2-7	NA	CASSRILGTGQNEQYF	TGTGCCAGCAGCCGCATCCTTGGGACAGGGCAAAACGAGCAGTACTTC
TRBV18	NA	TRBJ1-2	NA	CASSPGRGALTNYGYTF	TGTGCCAGCTCACCAGGTCGGGGGGCGCTTACTAACTATGGCTACACCTTC
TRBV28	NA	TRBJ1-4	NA	CASSFRQAGEKLFF	TGTGCCAGCAGTTTCAGGCAGGCGGGGGAAAAACTGTTTTTT
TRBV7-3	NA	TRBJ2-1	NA	CASSRTHLSYNEQFF	TGTGCCAGCAGTCGGACTCACCTATCCTACAATGAGCAGTTCTTC
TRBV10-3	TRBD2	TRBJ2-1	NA	CAISRTSGGNNEQFF	TGTGCCATCAGTAGGACTAGCGGGGGAAACAATGAGCAGTTCTTC
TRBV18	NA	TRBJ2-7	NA	CASSRRSAAYEQYF	TGTGCCAGCTCACGCCGGTCAGCGGCCTACGAGCAGTACTTC
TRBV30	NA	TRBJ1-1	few	CAWGNMNTEAFF	TGTGCCTGGGGTAACATGAACACTGAAGCTTTCTTT
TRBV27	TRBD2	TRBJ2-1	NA	CASSSPTTSGGRGEQFF	TGTGCCAGCAGTTCCCCAACTACTAGCGGGGGGAGGGGTGAGCAGTTCTTC
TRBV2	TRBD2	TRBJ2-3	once	CASSPSPAGGLPFSTDTQYF	TGTGCCAGCAGCCCCTCTCCAGCGGGAGGGCTCCCGTTTAGCACAGATACGCAGTATTTT
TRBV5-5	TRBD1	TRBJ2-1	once	CASSLELNRGSIDEQFF	TGTGCCAGCAGCTTGGAACTCAACAGGGGGTCTATAGATGAGCAGTTCTTC
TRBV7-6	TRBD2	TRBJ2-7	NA	CASSPGLGAEQYF	TGTGCCAGCAGCCCAGGACTAGGAGCGGAGCAGTACTTC
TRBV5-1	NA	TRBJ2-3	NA	CASSGFGADTQYF	TGCGCCAGCAGTGGTTTTGGGGCGGATACGCAGTATTTT
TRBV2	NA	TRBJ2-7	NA	CASSALESSAYEQYF	TGTGCCAGCAGTGCCCTAGAGTCTAGCGCCTACGAGCAGTACTTC
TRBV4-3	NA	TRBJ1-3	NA	CASSQDLVGQSSGNTIYF	TGCGCCAGCAGCCAAGATCTAGTCGGACAGAGCTCTGGAAACACCATATATTTT
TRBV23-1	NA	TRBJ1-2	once	CASSQIGPGTEDYGYTF	TGCGCCAGCAGTCAAATCGGGCCGGGAACCGAAGACTATGGCTACACCTTC
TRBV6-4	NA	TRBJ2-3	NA	CASSDSVGGGTDTQYF	TGTGCCAGCAGTGACTCTGTGGGGGGAGGCACAGATACGCAGTATTTT
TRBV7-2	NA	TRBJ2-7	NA	CASSPEGRRYEQYF	TGTGCCAGCAGCCCTGAGGGCCGACGGTACGAGCAGTACTTC
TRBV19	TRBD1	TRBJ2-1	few	CASSINLDRGFYDNEQFF	TGTGCCAGTAGTATAAACCTGGACAGGGGGTTTTACGACAATGAGCAGTTCTTC
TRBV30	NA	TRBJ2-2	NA	CAWTPSEGELFF	TGTGCCTGGACCCCCTCGGAGGGGGAGCTGTTTTTT
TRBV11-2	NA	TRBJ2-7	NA	CASSKDSAYEQYF	TGTGCCAGCAGCAAGGACAGCGCCTACGAGCAGTACTTC
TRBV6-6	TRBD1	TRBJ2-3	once	CASRPGQTDTQYF	TGTGCCAGCAGACCGGGACAGACAGATACGCAGTATTTT
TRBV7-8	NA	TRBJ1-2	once	CASSLVAAALYGYTF	TGTGCCAGCAGCTTAGTAGCGGCGGCCCTCTATGGCTACACCTTC
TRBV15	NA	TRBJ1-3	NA	CATSSGGGISGNTIYF	TGTGCCACCAGCAGTGGGGGAGGTATCTCTGGAAACACCATATATTTT
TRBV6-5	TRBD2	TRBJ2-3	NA	CASSYQRERQDTQYF	TGTGCCAGCAGTTACCAGCGGGAGAGGCAAGATACGCAGTATTTT
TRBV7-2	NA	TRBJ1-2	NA	CASSLGGYTF	TGTGCCAGCAGCTTGGGCGGCTACACCTTC
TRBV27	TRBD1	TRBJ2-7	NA	CASSLLRTGQGDYEQYF	TGTGCCAGCAGTTTGCTCCGCACCGGACAGGGGGACTACGAGCAGTACTTC
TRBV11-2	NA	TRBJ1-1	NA	CASSLDLSGTEAFF	TGTGCCAGCAGCTTAGATCTAAGTGGCACTGAAGCTTTCTTT
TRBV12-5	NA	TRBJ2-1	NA	CASGLDRPNEQFF	TGTGCTAGTGGTTTGGACAGGCCCAATGAGCAGTTCTTC
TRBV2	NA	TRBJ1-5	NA	CASSPGGGQPQHF	TGTGCCAGCAGCCCGGGAGGAGGACAGCCCCAGCATTTT
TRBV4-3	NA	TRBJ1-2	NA	CASSQGQNYGYTF	TGCGCCAGCAGCCAAGGACAGAACTATGGCTACACCTTC
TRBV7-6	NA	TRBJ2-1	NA	CASSRDRLDEQFF	TGTGCCAGCAGTCGAGACAGACTAGACGAGCAGTTCTTC
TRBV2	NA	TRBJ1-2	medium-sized	CASRAGSNYGYTF	TGTGCCAGCAGGGCGGGAAGCAACTATGGCTACACCTTC
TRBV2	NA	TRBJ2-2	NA	CASSVKLTGELFF	TGTGCCAGCAGTGTGAAACTAACCGGGGAGCTGTTTTTT
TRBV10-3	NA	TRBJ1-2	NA	CAISGGAGGRGYGYTF	TGTGCCATCAGTGGTGGGGCGGGGGGGCGAGGCTATGGCTACACCTTC
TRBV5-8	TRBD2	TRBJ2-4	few	CASSPGLAGGLAKNIQYF	TGTGCCAGCAGCCCCGGACTAGCGGGAGGTCTAGCCAAAAACATTCAGTACTTC
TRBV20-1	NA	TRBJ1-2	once	CSAPWGRGYTF	TGCAGTGCTCCCTGGGGGCGGGGCTACACCTTC
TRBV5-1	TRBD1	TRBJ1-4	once	CASSRGQGDNEKLFF	TGCGCCAGCAGCCGAGGACAGGGGGATAATGAAAAACTGTTTTTT
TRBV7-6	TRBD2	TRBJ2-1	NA	CASSLGRASGGNEQFF	TGTGCCAGCAGCTTAGGTCGGGCTAGCGGGGGGAATGAGCAGTTCTTC
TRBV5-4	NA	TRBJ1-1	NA	CASSLDQGGTEAFF	TGTGCCAGCAGCTTGGACCAGGGAGGCACTGAAGCTTTCTTT
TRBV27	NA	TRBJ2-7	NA	CASSPLGGATYEQYF	TGTGCCAGCAGTCCTCTAGGGGGGGCTACCTACGAGCAGTACTTC
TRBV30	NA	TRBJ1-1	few	CAWRGGRSEAFF	TGTGCCTGGAGGGGGGGGCGGTCGGAGGCTTTCTTT
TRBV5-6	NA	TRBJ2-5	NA	CASSLNGNRETQYF	TGTGCCAGCAGCTTGAACGGTAACCGAGAGACCCAGTACTTC
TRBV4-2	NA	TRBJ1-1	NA	CASSQSLAGFLDTEAFF	TGTGCCAGCAGCCAAAGTCTCGCAGGGTTCCTTGACACTGAAGCTTTCTTT
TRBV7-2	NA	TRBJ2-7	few	CASSLPIQGSYEQYF	TGTGCCAGCAGCTTACCAATACAGGGCTCCTACGAGCAGTACTTC
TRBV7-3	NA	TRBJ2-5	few	CASSFAGLPQETQYF	TGTGCCAGCAGCTTCGCGGGACTCCCCCAAGAGACCCAGTACTTC
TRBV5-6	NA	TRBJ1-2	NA	CASSLSLSGYTF	TGTGCCAGCAGCCTGAGCCTTAGTGGCTACACCTTC
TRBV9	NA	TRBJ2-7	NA	CASSLGLPRDEQYF	TGTGCCAGCAGCTTGGGGCTCCCCCGCGACGAGCAGTACTTC